This is a list of T cell receptor beta chains from one sample in a study of blood T cell repertoires in COVID-19. Profiling relied on immunoSEQ multiplex PCR, and the TCRdb table lists in-frame clones only, not all of them. The sample carries about 70,000 clones, more than 70% recorded once. The source material was peripheral blood. All receptors derive from a human donor in a cohort sampled during active COVID-19. CDR3s include the opening cysteine and the closing phenylalanine or tryptophan. D genes are given only for firm matches. Expanded clones are given a class, and other clones once, few, many or no size at all.

d_call	v_call	j_call	cdr3_length	clone_size	cdr3_nt	cdr3_aa
TRBD1	TRBV20-1	TRBJ1-2	11	.	TGCAGTGCTGGGACAGGGGCTGGCTACACCTTC	CSAGTGAGYTF
TRBD1	TRBV5-1	TRBJ2-1	17	.	TGCGCCAGCAGCTTGAATTACGGCCAGGGGGCGTACAATGAGCAGTTCTTC	CASSLNYGQGAYNEQFF
.	TRBV2	TRBJ1-4	16	.	TGTGCCAGCAGGGAACGCACAGTCGCAACTAATGAAAAACTGTTTTTT	CASRERTVATNEKLFF
TRBD2	TRBV10-2	TRBJ2-2	14	.	TGCGCCAGCAGCCTAGCGGGAGCCCCCGGGGAGCTGTTTTTT	CASSLAGAPGELFF
.	TRBV14	TRBJ2-5	15	once	TGTGCCAGCAGCCTTATCCAGGGGTTCCAAGAGACCCAGTACTTC	CASSLIQGFQETQYF
.	TRBV27	TRBJ1-5	15	.	TGTGCCAGCAGCCCAGGACGGGGATTCAATCAGCCCCAGCATTTT	CASSPGRGFNQPQHF
.	TRBV19	TRBJ1-1	13	.	TGTGCCAGTAGTGGGCTCAGGGACACTGAAGCTTTCTTT	CASSGLRDTEAFF
TRBD1	TRBV6-6	TRBJ1-3	16	once	TGTGCCAGCAGTCGCTTGAGGACAGGGACTCTAAACACCATATATTTT	CASSRLRTGTLNTIYF
TRBD2	TRBV10-3	TRBJ2-3	16	.	TGTGCCATCAGCGAAACTAGCGGGGGTAGCACAGATACGCAGTATTTT	CAISETSGGSTDTQYF
.	TRBV5-1	TRBJ2-5	14	.	TGCGCCAGCAGCTTGGGGACAGCTCAAGAGACCCAGTACTTC	CASSLGTAQETQYF
.	TRBV7-9	TRBJ1-1	14	few	TGTGCCAGCAGCTACTTCGGGGGGAACACTGAAGCTTTCTTT	CASSYFGGNTEAFF
TRBD2	TRBV6-1	TRBJ2-2	16	many	TGTGCCAGCAGTGAAGCCGCGGTAGCGGGAACCGGGGAGCTGTTTTTT	CASSEAAVAGTGELFF
.	TRBV19	TRBJ2-3	12	once	TGTGCCAGTAGTTGGCGGGATAGTACGCAGTATTTT	CASSWRDSTQYF
.	TRBV7-9	TRBJ2-5	15	.	TGTGCCAGCAACTCCCGGACAGAAATTTCGGAGACCCAGTACTTC	CASNSRTEISETQYF
TRBD1	TRBV4-2	TRBJ2-7	17	once	TGTGCCAGCAGCCAGGAAAGGGGGCAACTAATCTCCTACGAGCAGTACTTC	CASSQERGQLISYEQYF
.	TRBV7-9	TRBJ1-2	13	.	TGTGCCAGCAGCGCTTCCCGGGATTATGGCTACACCTTC	CASSASRDYGYTF
.	TRBV27	TRBJ2-7	16	.	TGTGCCAGCAGTTTCTCTTTCGGACTCGGCGGGTACGAGCAGTACTTC	CASSFSFGLGGYEQYF
.	TRBV20-1	TRBJ2-7	11	.	TGCAGTGCTATCAAGGGGGACGAGCAGTACTTC	CSAIKGDEQYF
.	TRBV5-4	TRBJ2-1	15	.	TGTGCCAGCAGCCTGGACTTTGACTCCTACAATGAGCAGTTCTTC	CASSLDFDSYNEQFF
TRBD2	TRBV28	TRBJ2-7	16	.	TGTGCCAGCAGTCCCCGTGGTAGCGGGAGTTCCTACGAGCAGTACTTC	CASSPRGSGSSYEQYF
TRBD2	TRBV6-4	TRBJ2-5	17	.	TGTGCCAGCAGTGACTCGGGACTAGCGAACCTCCCTCGGACCCAGTACTTC	CASSDSGLANLPRTQYF
TRBD2	TRBV3-1/TRBV3-2	TRBJ2-3	15	few	TGTGCCAGCAGCCCGACTAGCGGGAGCACAGATACGCAGTATTTT	CASSPTSGSTDTQYF
.	TRBV14	TRBJ2-7	13	.	TGTGCCAGCAGCCAAACAGTGATCTACGAGCAGTACTTC	CASSQTVIYEQYF
TRBD1	TRBV6-6	TRBJ1-6	15	.	TGTGCCGCTACCTTCCAGGGGGCCTATAATTCACCCCTCCACTTT	CAATFQGAYNSPLHF
TRBD2	TRBV14	TRBJ2-1	15	few	TGTGCCAGCAGCCAAATGGGAGGGCCCTACAATGAGCAGTTCTTC	CASSQMGGPYNEQFF
TRBD2	TRBV4-1	TRBJ2-7	15	.	TGCGCCAGCAGCGTTACCGCTAGCGGGAGTTACGAGCAGTACTTC	CASSVTASGSYEQYF